This T cell receptor (beta chain) appears in the sequencing data of a study of T cells in Graves' hyperthyroidism and ophthalmopathy. General study findings and limits: Clonotypes that were expanded in thyroid above 0.001 mostly appeared in blood too.

The study excluded patients with uncontrolled infection, other autoimmune disease, pregnancy or lactation. Thyroid ultrasound and orbital computed tomography, with clinical symptoms and serum thyroxine and TRAb, informed diagnoses. This clonotype was counted many times. Its antigen is undetermined. CDR3 length: 13 amino acids. The germline V and J ends were trimmed by 7 bases and 4 bases, with 12 bases remaining between them. TCR beta CDR3 sequences were amplified from RNA transcripts. HTBI primers were employed in a first-round RT-PCR of the TCR CDR3. TCRdb redid the calling of the multiplex PCR reads with MiXCR, one entry per CDR3 protein. In the table there are some 490,000 distinct CDR3 sequences, about 20% of which are singletons.

Material for sequencing was blood. The chain is built from TRBV12-3 or TRBV12-4 and TRBJ2-3; D gene unclear. The source of this sequence is a woman between 65 and 79 years old with Graves' ophthalmopathy. The CDR3 nucleotides read TGTGCCAGCACCTTGGGCTGGGCAGATACGCAGTATTTT. Translation gives CASTLGWADTQYF.